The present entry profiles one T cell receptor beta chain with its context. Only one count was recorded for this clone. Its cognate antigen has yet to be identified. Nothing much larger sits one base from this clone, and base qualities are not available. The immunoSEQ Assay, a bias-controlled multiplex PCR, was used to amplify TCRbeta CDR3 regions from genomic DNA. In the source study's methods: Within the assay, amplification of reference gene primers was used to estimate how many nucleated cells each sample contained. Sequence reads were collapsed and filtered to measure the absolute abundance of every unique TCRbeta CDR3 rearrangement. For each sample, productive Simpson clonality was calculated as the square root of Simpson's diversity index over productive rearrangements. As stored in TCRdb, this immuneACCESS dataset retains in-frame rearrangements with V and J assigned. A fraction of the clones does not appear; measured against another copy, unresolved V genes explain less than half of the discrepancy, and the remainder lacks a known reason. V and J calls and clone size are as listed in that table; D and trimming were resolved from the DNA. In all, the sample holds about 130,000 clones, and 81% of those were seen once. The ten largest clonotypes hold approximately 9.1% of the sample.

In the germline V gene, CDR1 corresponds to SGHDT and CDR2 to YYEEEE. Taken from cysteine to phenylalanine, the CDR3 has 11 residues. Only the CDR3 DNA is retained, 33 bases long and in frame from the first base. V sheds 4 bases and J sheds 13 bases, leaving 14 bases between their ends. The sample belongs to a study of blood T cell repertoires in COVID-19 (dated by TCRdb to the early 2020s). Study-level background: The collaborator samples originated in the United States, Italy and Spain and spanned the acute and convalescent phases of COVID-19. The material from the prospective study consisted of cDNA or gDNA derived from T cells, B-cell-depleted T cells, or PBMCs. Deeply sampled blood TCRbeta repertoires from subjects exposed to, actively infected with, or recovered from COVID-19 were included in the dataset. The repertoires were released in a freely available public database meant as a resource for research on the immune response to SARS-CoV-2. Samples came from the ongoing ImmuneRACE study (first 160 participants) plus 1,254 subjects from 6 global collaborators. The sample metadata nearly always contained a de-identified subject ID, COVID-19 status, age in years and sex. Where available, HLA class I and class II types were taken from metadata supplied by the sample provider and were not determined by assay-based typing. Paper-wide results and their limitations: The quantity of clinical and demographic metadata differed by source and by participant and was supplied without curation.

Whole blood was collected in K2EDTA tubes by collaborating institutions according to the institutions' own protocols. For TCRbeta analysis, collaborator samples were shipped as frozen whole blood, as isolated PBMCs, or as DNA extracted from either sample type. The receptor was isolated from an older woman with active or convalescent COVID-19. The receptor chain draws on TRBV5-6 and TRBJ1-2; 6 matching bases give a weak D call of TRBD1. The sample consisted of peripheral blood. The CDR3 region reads CASSQGQRFTF. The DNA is TGTGCCAGCAGCCAAGGACAGAGATTCACCTTC.